This T cell receptor (beta chain) emerged from a study of blood T cell repertoires in COVID-19. This clone appeared a single time. Profiled with immunoSEQ multiplex PCR; TCRdb holds only in-frame clones, not every one. Among roughly 130,000 clones listed, about four fifths were seen once. Trimming left V 2 bases short and J 3 bases short, with 10 bases between. The length of the CDR3 is 15 residues. Germline lookup yields CDR1 SEHNR and CDR2 FQNEAQ (reference sequence). The clonotype was recovered from a woman aged 70-85 years with COVID-19, enrolled during active disease. The sequenced sample consisted of peripheral blood. This chain joins TRBV7-9 and TRBJ1-4; no clear D. CDR3 DNA: TGTGCCAGCAGCTTAAGAGGTGCAGCTAATGAAAAACTGTTTTTT. This codes for CASSLRGAANEKLFF.